This note documents a single TCR beta chain sequence. From 5'RACE with constant-segment primers came TCR alpha and TCR beta cDNA libraries that carried sample barcodes and UMIs. TCRdb called the 5' RACE reads again in MiXCR, with one record for every CDR3 protein. The sample has some 180,000 distinct CDR3 sequences, under 15% seen once. CDR1 and CDR2 (germline): MDHEN, SYDVKM. This CDR3 has 13 amino acids. The junction had 6 bases not matched to a gene; V was cut back by 4 bases and J by 9 bases. The sample belongs to a study of T-cell memory formation after mild COVID-19. The source of this sequence is a man younger than 35 who had mild COVID-19 (a few samples of this study predate the infection). Cell type and time point are not known. The sequenced sample consisted of PBMCs or a T cell subset sorted from them (not recorded which). The chain carries TRBV28 and TRBJ2-7; 10 nucleotides agree with TRBD1. For the CDR3, the DNA is TGTGCCAGCAGTTCCGGGACAGGGGTTGTGCAGTACGTC. The encoded protein is CASSSGTGVVQYV.